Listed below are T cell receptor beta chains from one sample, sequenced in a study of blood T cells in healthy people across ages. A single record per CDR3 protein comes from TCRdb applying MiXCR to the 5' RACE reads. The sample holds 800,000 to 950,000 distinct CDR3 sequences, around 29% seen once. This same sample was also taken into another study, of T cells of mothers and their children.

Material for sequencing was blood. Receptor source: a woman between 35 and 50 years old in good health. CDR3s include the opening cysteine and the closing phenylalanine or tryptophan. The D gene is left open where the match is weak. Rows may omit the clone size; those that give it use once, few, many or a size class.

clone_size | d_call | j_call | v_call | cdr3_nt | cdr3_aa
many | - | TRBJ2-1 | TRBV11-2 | TGTGCCAGCAGCTTAGGCATACGAGGTGATGAGCAGTTCTTC | CASSLGIRGDEQFF
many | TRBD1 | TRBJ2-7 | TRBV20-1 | TGCAGTGCACACCCCGGACAGGGCCCTACCTACGAGCAGTACTTC | CSAHPGQGPTYEQYF
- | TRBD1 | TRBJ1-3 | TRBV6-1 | TGTGCCAGCAGTGAAGGCAGGGGGACTGGAAACACCATATATTTT | CASSEGRGTGNTIYF
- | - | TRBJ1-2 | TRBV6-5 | TGTGCCAGCAGTTACACGGGGGGAATAGGCTACACCTTC | CASSYTGGIGYTF
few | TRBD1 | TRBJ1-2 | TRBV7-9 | TGTGCCAGCAGCTTGACAGGGGGCGACTATGACTACACCTTC | CASSLTGGDYDYTF
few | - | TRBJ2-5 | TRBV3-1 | TGTGCCAGCAGCCAAGATCCCATGGGGGGGCGGCAAGAGACCCAGTACTTC | CASSQDPMGGRQETQYF
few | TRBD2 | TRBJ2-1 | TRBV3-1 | TGTGCCAGCAGCCAAGGGGAGGGGCAGTACAATGAGCAGTTCTTC | CASSQGEGQYNEQFF
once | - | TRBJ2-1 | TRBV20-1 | TGCAGTGCTGGCGGGCGGGGTTCTCCCTACGAGCAGTTCTTC | CSAGGRGSPYEQFF
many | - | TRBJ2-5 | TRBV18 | TGTGCCAGCTCACCGCAATGGAGGGGCGGGGAGCAGTACTTC | CASSPQWRGGEQYF
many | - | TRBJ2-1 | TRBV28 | TGTGCCAGCAGTTCTCCCAGGGGGGCCAAGAATGAGCAGTTCTTC | CASSSPRGAKNEQFF
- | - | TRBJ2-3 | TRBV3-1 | TGTGCCAGCAGCCAACATACAGGAAAAGCAGATACGCAGTATTTT | CASSQHTGKADTQYF
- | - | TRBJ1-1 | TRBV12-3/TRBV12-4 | TGTGCCAGCAGTTTAGGCTTGCGAACTGAAGCTTTCTTT | CASSLGLRTEAFF
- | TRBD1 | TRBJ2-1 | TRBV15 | TGTGCCACCAGCAGAGGGTTGGGACAGGGGGCCAATGAGCAGTTCTTC | CATSRGLGQGANEQFF
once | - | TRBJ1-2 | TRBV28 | TGTGCCAGCAGAGTCGGGGTTAACTATGGCTACACCTTC | CASRVGVNYGYTF
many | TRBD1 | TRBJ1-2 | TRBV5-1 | TGCGCCAGCAGCTTGGAAACAGGGGGTCGCGGCTACACCTTC | CASSLETGGRGYTF
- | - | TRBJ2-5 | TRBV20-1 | TGCAGTGCGTACCAGCGTGAGACCCAGTACTTC | CSAYQRETQYF
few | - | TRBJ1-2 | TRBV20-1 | TGCAGTGCTAGAAGGTCGAGCTATGGCTACACCTTC | CSARRSSYGYTF
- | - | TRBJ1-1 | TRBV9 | TGTGCCAGCAGCAAACGGAACACTGAAGCTTTCTTT | CASSKRNTEAFF
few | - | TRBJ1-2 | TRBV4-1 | TGCGCCAGCAGCCAAGGGTTTGGTATGACCTCGGGCAGCTATGGCTACACCTTC | CASSQGFGMTSGSYGYTF
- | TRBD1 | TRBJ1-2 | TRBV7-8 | TGTGCCAGCAGCGAACAGGGGACGGGCGGCTACACCTTC | CASSEQGTGGYTF
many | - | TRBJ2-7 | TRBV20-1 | TGCAGTGCGGGGAGGGGGAACTCCTACGAGCAGTACTTC | CSAGRGNSYEQYF
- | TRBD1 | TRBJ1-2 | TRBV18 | TGTGCCAGCTCCCTACAAATACAGGGGGAGACTGGCTACACCTTC | CASSLQIQGETGYTF
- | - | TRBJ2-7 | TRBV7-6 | TGTGCCAGCAGCACAGACGACAGAAAGCAGTACTTC | CASSTDDRKQYF
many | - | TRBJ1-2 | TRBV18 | TGTGCCAGCTCACCAGATCAAGACTATGGCTACACCTTC | CASSPDQDYGYTF
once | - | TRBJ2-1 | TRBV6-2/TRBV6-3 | TGTGCCACTCAGGGCTCCCAGAAGGGGCAGTTCTTC | CATQGSQKGQFF
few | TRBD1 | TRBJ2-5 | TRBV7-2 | TGTGCCAGCAGCGTGGAACAGGGGGCGTTCGGGACCCAGTACTTC | CASSVEQGAFGTQYF
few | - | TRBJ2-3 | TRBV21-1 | TGTGCCAGCAGCAACCGGACTAGCGGGGGAAAAACAGATACGCAGTATTTT | CASSNRTSGGKTDTQYF
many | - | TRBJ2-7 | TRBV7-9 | TGTGCCAGCAGCCTCGACAGGCTGGGGTTCTCCGAGCAGTACTTC | CASSLDRLGFSEQYF
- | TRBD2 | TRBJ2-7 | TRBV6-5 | TGTGCCAGCAGTTACTCTTGGGGGGGGAACGAGCAGTACTTC | CASSYSWGGNEQYF
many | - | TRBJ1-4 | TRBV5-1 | TGCGCCAGCAGCGACGACACCGCTGGCGAAAAACTGTTTTTT | CASSDDTAGEKLFF
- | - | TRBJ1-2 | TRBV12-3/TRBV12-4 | TGTGCCAGCAGTGGGGGGGGATGGGCTAACTATGGCTACACCTTC | CASSGGGWANYGYTF
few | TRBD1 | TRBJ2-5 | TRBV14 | TGTGCCAGCAGCGGACCGGGACAGATAACGGAGACCCAGTACTTC | CASSGPGQITETQYF
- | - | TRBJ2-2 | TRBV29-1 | TGCAGCGTTTCAGGCACCGGGGAGCTGTTTTTT | CSVSGTGELFF
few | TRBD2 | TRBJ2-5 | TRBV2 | TGTGCCAGCAAGGCTAGCGGGGGGCTGGGGACCCAGTACTTC | CASKASGGLGTQYF
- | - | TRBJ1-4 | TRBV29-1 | TGCAGCGTTATCAGGGAAGGTTTACTGTTTTTT | CSVIREGLLFF
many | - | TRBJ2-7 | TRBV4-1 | TGTGCCAGCTCACAAGGACAAGCCTACGAGCAGTACTTC | CASSQGQAYEQYF
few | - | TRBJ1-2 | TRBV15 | TGTGCCACCAGCCGGGGGGCGGTTGGCTACACCTTC | CATSRGAVGYTF
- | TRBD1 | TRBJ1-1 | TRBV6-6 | TGTGCCAGCAGTTACTCGACGACAGGGATGAACACTGAAGCTTTCTTT | CASSYSTTGMNTEAFF
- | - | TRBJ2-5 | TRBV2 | TGTGCCAGCAGTGACGGACTACTACAAGAGACCCAGTACTTC | CASSDGLLQETQYF
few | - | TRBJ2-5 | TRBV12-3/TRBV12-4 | TGTGCCAGCGGCCAACGTCCGGGGGAGACCCAGTACTTC | CASGQRPGETQYF
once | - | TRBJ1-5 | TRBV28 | TGTGCCAGCAGTTCACAACAGCCCCAGCATTTT | CASSSQQPQHF
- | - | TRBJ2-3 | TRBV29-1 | TGCAGCGCCTGCACAGATACGCAGTATTTT | CSACTDTQYF
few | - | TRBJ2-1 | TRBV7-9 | TGTGCCAGCAGCTTAGAGACATCTGAGCAGTTCTTC | CASSLETSEQFF
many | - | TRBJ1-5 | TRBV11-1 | TGTGCCAGCAGCTTGGAAACCAATCAGCCCCAGCATTTT | CASSLETNQPQHF
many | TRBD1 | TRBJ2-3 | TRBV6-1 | TGTGCCAGCACACGGGACAGGTTGGCAGATACGCAGTATTTT | CASTRDRLADTQYF
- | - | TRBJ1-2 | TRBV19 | TGTGCCAGTAGTATAGATCGGTCCTACAGGGTGGCTGGCTACACCTTC | CASSIDRSYRVAGYTF
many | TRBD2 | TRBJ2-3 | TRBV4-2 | TGTGCCAGCAGCCAAAGGTCTAGCGGGGGGGCCGGGGCAGATACGCAGTATTTT | CASSQRSSGGAGADTQYF
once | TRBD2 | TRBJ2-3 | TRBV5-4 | TGTGCCAGCAGCAGACAAGGACTAGCGGGAGCGATAGATACGCAGTATTTT | CASSRQGLAGAIDTQYF
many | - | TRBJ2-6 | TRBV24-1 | TGTGCCACCAGTGGTCCGGGGGCGGATGGGGCCAACGTCCTGACTTTC | CATSGPGADGANVLTF
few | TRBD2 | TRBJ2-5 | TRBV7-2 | TGTGCCAGCAGCCCGATCGGACAGCGGGGGGGGCAGTACTTC | CASSPIGQRGGQYF
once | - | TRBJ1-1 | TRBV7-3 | TGTGCCAGCAGTCCCACAGTGAACGCTGAAGCTTTCTTT | CASSPTVNAEAFF
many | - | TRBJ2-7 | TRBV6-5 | TGTGCCAGCAGGGAGACTTACGGGACACGCTCCTACGAGCAGTACTTC | CASRETYGTRSYEQYF
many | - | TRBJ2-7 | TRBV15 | TGTGCCACCAGCAGAGATCGGCAGTTGGGTGAGCAGTACTTC | CATSRDRQLGEQYF
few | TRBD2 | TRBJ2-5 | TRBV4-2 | TGTGCCTGCAGCCCGGGGACTAGCGGGGGACCTCAAGAGACCCAGTACTTC | CACSPGTSGGPQETQYF
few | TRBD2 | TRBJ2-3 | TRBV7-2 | TGTGCCAGCAGCTTAGTCGCGGGGGGAGGTAGGGCAGATACGCAGTATTTT | CASSLVAGGGRADTQYF
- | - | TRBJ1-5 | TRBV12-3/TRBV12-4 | TGTGCCAGCAGTTTCGGGTTGCGTCAGCCCCAGCATTTT | CASSFGLRQPQHF
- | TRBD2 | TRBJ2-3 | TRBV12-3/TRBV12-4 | TGTGCCAGCAGTTTCCAAGCGGGGGTGATTGGAAATACGCAGTATTTT | CASSFQAGVIGNTQYF
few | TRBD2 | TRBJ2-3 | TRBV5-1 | TGCGCCAGCAGCACAGGGACTAGCGGGGATACGCAGTATTTT | CASSTGTSGDTQYF
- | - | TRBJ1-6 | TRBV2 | TGTGCCAGCAGTGTCCCGCTAACCGGGTATAATTCACCCCTCCACTTT | CASSVPLTGYNSPLHF